The clone carrying this T cell receptor (beta chain) was counted a few times. Its antigen is currently unknown. These data originate in a study of regulatory T cells in long-lasting Graves disease. General study points: Accuracy was possibly reduced by small sample size.

Trimming removed 5 bases from V and 5 bases from J, with 15 bases in between. CDR1 and CDR2 (germline): DFQATT, SNEGSKA (reference sequence). This CDR3 contains 13 residues. Relying on iRepertoire HTBI primers and Arm-PCR of CDR3 regions, the team built TCR beta libraries. Each CDR3 protein gets one entry after TCRdb re-called the multiplex PCR reads with MiXCR. Of some 600,000 distinct CDR3 sequences in the sample, about 16% are singletons; the top ten hold about 11%. Specified time point: newly diagnosed GD, antithyroid drugs for less than 3 months. PBMC RNA was the source of the TCR library. A further study also used this sample, focusing on T cells in Graves' hyperthyroidism and ophthalmopathy. That investigation notes: First-round RT-PCR targeting the TCR CDR3 was performed with the HTBI primer set.

The gene calls are TRBV20-1 and TRBJ1-2, with D possibly TRBD1 on 5 matching bases. The sequence was collected from a man aged 18-30 years with Graves disease. The specimen was peripheral blood mononuclear cells (PBMCs), collected at new diagnosis, from a patient treated with antithyroid drugs. CDR3 sequence reads: CSALRIQEYGYTF. The CDR3 region has the DNA TGCAGTGCTCTCCGGATACAGGAGTATGGCTACACCTTC.